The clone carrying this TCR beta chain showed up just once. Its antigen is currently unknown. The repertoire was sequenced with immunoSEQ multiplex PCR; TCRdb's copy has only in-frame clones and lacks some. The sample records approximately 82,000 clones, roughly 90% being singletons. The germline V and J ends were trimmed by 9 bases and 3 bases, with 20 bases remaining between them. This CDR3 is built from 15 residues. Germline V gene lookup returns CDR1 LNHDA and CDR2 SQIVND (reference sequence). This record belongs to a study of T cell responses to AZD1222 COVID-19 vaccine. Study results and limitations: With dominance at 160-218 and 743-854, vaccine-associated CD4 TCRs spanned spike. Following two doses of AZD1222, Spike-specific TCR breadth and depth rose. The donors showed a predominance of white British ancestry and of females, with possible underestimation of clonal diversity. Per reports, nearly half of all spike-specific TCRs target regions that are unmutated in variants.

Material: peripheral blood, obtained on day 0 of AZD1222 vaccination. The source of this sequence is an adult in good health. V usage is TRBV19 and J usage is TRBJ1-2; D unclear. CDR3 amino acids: CASHSAITEYYGYTF. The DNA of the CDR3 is TGTGCCAGCCACTCCGCTATTACAGAATACTATGGCTACACCTTC.